These 12 T cell receptor beta chains came from one sample sequenced in a study of early T cells in non-severe SARS-CoV-2 infection. TCRdb processed the 5' RACE reads anew with MiXCR; each CDR3 protein has one entry. Among roughly 92,000 distinct CDR3 sequences listed, about an eighth were seen once. The specimen was whole blood, collected at baseline. Receptors were obtained from an adult who was a healthcare worker with PCR-confirmed SARS-CoV-2 infection or an uninfected control (not recorded which).

V and J are TRBV12-3 or TRBV12-4 and TRBJ2-7; 7 nucleotides line up with TRBD1. Trimming took 6 bases from V and 2 from J; bases not matched to a gene: 10. This CDR3 comprises 15 residues. The CDR3 DNA sequence: TGTGCCAGCAGCCCCCCCGGGACAGCGGCCTACGAGCAGTACTTC. As protein: CASSPPGTAAYEQYF.

The chain couples TRBV15 to TRBJ1-1; no definite D call. Trimming took off 5 bases at V and 4 bases at J, with 11 bases between the two ends. The CDR3 is 13 residues long. Germline CDR1 is LNHNV and CDR2 is YYDKDF (reference sequence). CDR3 DNA sequence: TGTGCCACCAGCTTAAGACCCGGCACTGAAGCTTTCTTT. It yields the protein CATSLRPGTEAFF.

A few counts support this clonotype. This rearrangement joins TRBV9 to TRBJ1-1, with D unclear. V lost 2 bases to trimming and J lost 5 bases, with 13 bases between them. Germline V CDR1 and CDR2: SGDLS, YYNGEE. This CDR3 comprises 14 residues. This CDR3 is CASSVTTGGTEAFF. The CDR3 coding sequence is TGTGCCAGCAGCGTGACCACTGGAGGTACTGAAGCTTTCTTT.

The chain is built from TRBV19 and TRBJ2-3, with D perhaps TRBD2 (6 bases). V lost 5 bases and J lost 3, with 12 bases in between. The CDR3 totals 14 residues. Per the germline V gene, CDR1 is LNHDA and CDR2 is SQIVND (reference sequence). The CDR3 spells CASSLSRGTDTQYF. The CDR3 DNA is TGTGCCAGTAGTTTAAGCCGGGGGACAGATACGCAGTATTTT.

This clonotype was counted between two and nine times. The V gene is TRBV29-1, the J gene TRBJ2-3; TRBD1 agrees at 10 bases. Unmatched junction bases numbered 4, after V lost 3 bases and J lost 4 bases. The CDR3 has 14 amino acids. Per germline, CDR1 SQVTM and CDR2 ANQGSEA. CDR3 nucleotide sequence: TGCAGCGTTGACCGCGGACAGGGGGCAGATACGCAGTATTTT. The encoded protein is CSVDRGQGADTQYF.

This clonotype was counted between two and nine times. The CDR3 sequence is CATSDRQGTVQETQYF. The CDR3 nucleotides read TGTGCCACCAGTGATCGCCAGGGGACAGTCCAAGAGACCCAGTACTTC. The chain has TRBV24-1 and TRBJ2-5; TRBD1 matches 7 bases. In germline, CDR1 is KGHDR, CDR2 SFDVKD. The V segment lost 3 bases and the J segment 1 base; nucleotides outside the gene matches: 7. This CDR3 comprises 16 residues.

This clonotype has ten or more counts. The CDR3 nucleotides are TGTGCCAGCAGGAGATACAATGAGCAGTTCTTC. Translation: CASRRYNEQFF. The chain is built from TRBV12-3 or TRBV12-4 and TRBJ2-1, with D unresolved. The CDR3 consists of 11 residues. The ends were cut back, 6 bases at V and 4 bases at J, with 4 bases in the middle.

This clonotype occurred a few times. The rearrangement joins TRBV12-3 or TRBV12-4 to TRBJ2-3; 9 bases agree with TRBD2. V lost 6 bases, J lost 2 bases, and 9 bases stayed unmatched. This CDR3 spans 16 amino acids. The CDR3: CASRISGGPDTDTQYF. CDR3 nucleotides: TGTGCCAGCAGGATTAGCGGGGGACCCGACACAGATACGCAGTATTTT.

This clonotype was observed a handful of times. The genes are TRBV28 and TRBJ2-7; no clear D. V shed 3 bases and J shed 3 bases, with 9 bases lying between them. The CDR3 has 13 residues. Per the germline V gene, CDR1 is MDHEN and CDR2 is SYDVKM. The DNA for the CDR3 is TGTGCCAGCAGTTTTACCGGTAACTACGAGCAGTACTTC. Amino acid sequence: CASSFTGNYEQYF. The complete variable domain, with remaining parts taken from reference TRBV28 and TRBJ2-7, reads DVKVTQSSRYLVKRTGEKVFLECVQDMDHENMFWYRQDPGLGLRLIYFSYDVKMKEKGDIPEGYSVSREKKERFSLILESASTNQTSMYLCASSFTGNYEQYFGPGTRLTVT.

There are a few counts of this clonotype. The rearrangement uses TRBV6-6 and TRBJ1-2; 10 bases map to TRBD1. V lost 2 bases to trimming and J lost 4 bases; unmatched junction nucleotides: 7. The CDR3 runs 16 residues. Per the germline V gene, CDR1 is MNHNY and CDR2 is SVGAGI (reference sequence). CDR3 sequence (DNA): TGTGCCAGCAGTTACACGCCGGGACAGGGGATCTATGGCTACACCTTC. This encodes CASSYTPGQGIYGYTF.

This clonotype was found a few times. This CDR3 reads CASSHQLRQGWLGFF. CDR3 bases: TGTGCCAGCAGCCATCAATTAAGACAGGGGTGGTTGGGTTTCTTT. The chain joins TRBV6-4 to TRBJ1-1; the match to TRBD1 covers 8 bases. V shed 6 bases, J shed 13 bases, and the junction held 19 bases outside the gene matches. CDR1 MRHNA and CDR2 SNTAGT come from the germline V gene. The CDR3 spans 15 residues.

This clonotype has ten or more counts. The chain combines TRBV7-2 with TRBJ2-1; no clear D gene. This CDR3 spans 13 amino acids. The V and J ends lost 5 bases and 3 bases respectively, with 8 bases between them. The V gene's germline CDR1 is SGHTA and CDR2 FQGNSA. Written as DNA, the CDR3 is TGTGCCAGCAGCCCGAACTACTACAATGAGCAGTTCTTC. It translates to CASSPNYYNEQFF. The entire variable domain, with the rest obtained from reference TRBV7-2 and TRBJ2-1, is as follows: GAGVSQSPSNKVTEKGKDVELRCDPISGHTALYWYRQSLGQGLEFLIYFQGNSAPDKSGLPSDRFSAERTGGSVSTLTIQRTQQEDSAVYLCASSPNYYNEQFFGPGTRLTVL.